The 30 T cell receptor beta chains reported below all come from one sample, sequenced in a study of breast tumors, draining lymph nodes, adjacent tissues (dated by TCRdb to about 2016). The axillary draining lymph nodes of breast cancer patients were the source of the lymph node samples. The library came from multiplex PCR. The sequencer listed for this sample is Illumina HiSeq 2000. TCRdb redid the processing of the public reads, applying fastp at Q25 and MiXCR, and retained in-frame beta chains. Rows with a matching CDR3 protein are joined into one entry that keeps the most common DNA and genes. This sample lists 150,000 to 200,000 distinct CDR3 sequences; roughly 30% were detected once. Together, the top ten hold 3.5% to 4.5% of the sample. Input material: axillary lymph node tissue. The source is a female donor with breast cancer. Some clones in this sample may be carry-over from other donors' samples.

This clonotype was observed many times. The CDR3 sequence: CASSLTRAYEQYF. CDR3 nucleotides: TGTGCCAGCAGCCTGACACGAGCCTACGAGCAGTACTTC. V gene TRBV14 combines with J gene TRBJ2-7; D is undetermined. Germline assignment: CDR1 SGHDN and CDR2 FVKESK. There are 13 residues in the CDR3. Trimming removed 4 bases from V and 2 bases from J, with 9 bases in between.

The chain employs TRBV27 and TRBJ1-2, with a tentative D call TRBD1 (5 bases). V was shortened by 3 bases and J by 8 bases, with 19 bases between the two germline ends. The CDR3 runs 15 residues. Germline V gives CDR1 MNHEY, CDR2 SMNVEV (reference sequence). The CDR3: CASSFIEGRGNGYTF. The CDR3 region has the DNA TGTGCCAGCAGTTTTATCGAAGGAAGGGGAAACGGCTACACCTTC.

J is TRBJ1-6 and V is TRBV20-1; the match to TRBD1 covers 8 bases. The assigned J gene may be wrong: the sequence end matches TRBJ1-5 better. Germline V gene lookup returns CDR1 DFQATT and CDR2 SNEGSKA (reference sequence). CDR3 size: 17 residues. CDR3 DNA sequence: TGCAGTGCTAGAGAAAGCGGGGGACAGGCTTCTAATCAGCCCCAGCATTTT. This sequence encodes CSARESGGQASNQPQHF.

This clonotype was counted between two and nine times. The V and J genes are TRBV19 and TRBJ1-2; TRBD1 might be the D (6 bases). In germline, CDR1 is LNHDA, CDR2 SQIVND (reference sequence). Deletions cut 9 bases from V and 1 base from J, with 18 bases between. The CDR3 has 15 amino acids. Written as DNA, the CDR3 is TGTGCCAGCCACCCCTGGGGGCAATTTAACTATGGCTACACCTTC. This sequence encodes CASHPWGQFNYGYTF. The whole variable domain, remainder taken from reference TRBV19 and TRBJ1-2, is DGGITQSPKYLFRKEGQNVTLSCEQNLNHDAMYWYRQDPGQGLRLIYYSQIVNDFQKGDIAEGYSVSREKKESFPLTVTSAQKNPTAFYLCASHPWGQFNYGYTFGSGTRLTVV.

As to this clonotype: Lacking the conserved final phenylalanine or tryptophan, this CDR3 likely reflects a read error. The chain couples TRBV6-2 or TRBV6-3 to TRBJ2-7; 8 bases are a match to TRBD1. CDR1 and CDR2 (germline): MNHEY, SVGEGT. CDR3 length: 15 residues. With 9 bases clipped from V and 1 base from J, the junction kept 11 bases outside the gene matches. CDR3 loop: CASDSGTGLSYEQYL. CDR3 coding DNA: TGTGCCAGTGATTCCGGGACAGGTCTTTCCTACGAGCAGTACCTC.

The chain is built from TRBV2 and TRBJ2-5; 10 bases agree with TRBD1. Trimming took 5 bases from V and 5 from J; bases not matched to a gene: 11. Germline CDR1 SNHLY, CDR2 FYNNEI. There are 16 residues in the CDR3. CDR3 amino acids: CASSMTGGLDGETQYF. The CDR3 DNA reads as TGTGCCAGCAGTATGACAGGGGGCCTGGACGGGGAGACCCAGTACTTC.

The chain uses TRBV20-1 and TRBJ1-1, with D possibly TRBD1 on 5 matching bases. The length of the CDR3 is 15 residues. Trimming stripped 5 bases from V and 3 bases from J, with 19 bases between. CDR1 and CDR2 from the germline V gene are DFQATT and SNEGSKA (reference sequence). CDR3 nucleotide sequence: TGCAGTGCTCCAAGGGCGGCAGGGCTGGACACTGAAGCTTTCTTT. This gives the protein CSAPRAAGLDTEAFF.

This clonotype was found many times. DNA of the CDR3: TGTGCCAGCAGCTTATCGCAGAGCTCCTACGAGCAGTACTTC. This sequence encodes CASSLSQSSYEQYF. The chain is built from TRBV7-6 and TRBJ2-7, with D unclear. The germline CDR1 and CDR2 sequences are SGHVS and FNYEAQ. The CDR3 is 14 amino acids. V was pared by 2 bases and J by 0 bases, with 8 bases between. The variable domain in full, completed from reference TRBV7-6 and TRBJ2-7, reads GAGVSQSPRYKVTKRGQDVALRCDPISGHVSLYWYRQALGQGPEFLTYFNYEAQQDKSGLPNDRFSAERPEGSISTLTIQRTEQRDSAMYRCASSLSQSSYEQYFGPGTRLTVT.

This clonotype has ten or more counts. The rearrangement uses TRBV6-5 and TRBJ1-4; no definite D call. CDR1 and CDR2 from the germline V gene are MNHEY and SVGAGI. Trimming removed 6 bases at V and 6 bases at J, with 14 bases between. The CDR3 sequence is 14 residues long. CDR3 protein: CASSPTWEDEKLFF. CDR3 DNA: TGTGCCAGCAGCCCAACCTGGGAGGATGAAAAACTGTTTTTT.

Of note for this clonotype: At one end, the junction sequence differs from germline, possibly due to a read error. The chain employs TRBV7-7 and TRBJ2-5; 13 bases are a match to TRBD2. Germline CDR1 and CDR2: SSHAT and FNYEAQ (reference sequence). This CDR3 is 16 amino acids long. For the CDR3, the DNA is TGTGCTAGCAGCTCGGGACTAGCGGGGCCTTCGGAGACCCAGTACTTC. Its protein is CASSSGLAGPSETQYF.

This clonotype was found many times. This chain uses TRBV9 with TRBJ2-1; TRBD2 matches at 13 bases. The V segment lost 0 bases and the J segment 7 bases; nucleotides outside the gene matches: 1. The V gene's germline CDR1 is SGDLS and CDR2 YYNGEE. The CDR3 runs to 15 residues. The CDR3 protein is CASSVGTSGRNEQFF. The CDR3 DNA is TGTGCCAGCAGCGTAGGGACTAGCGGGAGAAATGAGCAGTTCTTC.

The V gene is TRBV7-9, the J gene TRBJ1-4; D is uncertain. CDR1 SEHNR and CDR2 FQNEAQ come from the germline V gene (reference sequence). CDR3 length equals 11 residues. V gave up 4 bases and J gave up 13 bases, with 10 bases separating them. The CDR3 protein is CASSSLDGLFF. DNA for the CDR3: TGTGCCAGCAGCTCCCTGGACGGACTGTTTTTT.

About this clonotype itself: Given a much more abundant clone one base away, this may be a read error. The rearrangement joins TRBV12-3 or TRBV12-4 to TRBJ2-3; perhaps TRBD1 as D (5 bases). The CDR3 sequence is 16 residues long. V was pared by 2 bases and J by 2 bases, with 14 bases between. DNA of the CDR3: TGTGCCAGCAGTTTAAGGGGCAGGCTCCTCACAGATACGCAGTATTTT. Translating gives CASSLRGRLLTDTQYF.

In this sample, this clonotype turned up many times. This chain links TRBV5-1 with TRBJ1-6, with 7 bases fitting TRBD1. V was pared by 2 bases and J by 6 bases, with 5 bases of the junction left unmatched. Germline CDR1 reads SGHRS; CDR2 reads YFSETQ. CDR3 length equals 15 residues. The DNA for the CDR3 is TGCGCCAGCAGCTTAGACAGGGTGTTTAATTCACCCCTCCACTTT. This gives the protein CASSLDRVFNSPLHF. Full variable domain (remainder filled in from reference TRBV5-1 and TRBJ1-6): KAGVTQTPRYLIKTRGQQVTLSCSPISGHRSVSWYQQTPGQGLQFLFEYFSETQRNKGNFPGRFSGRQFSNSRSEMNVSTLELGDSALYLCASSLDRVFNSPLHFGNGTRLTVT.

This clonotype was picked up many times. This chain uses TRBV20-1 with TRBJ2-7; D is perhaps TRBD1 (5 bases). Germline V gene lookup returns CDR1 DFQATT and CDR2 SNEGSKA (reference sequence). The CDR3 contains 14 residues. V was trimmed by 0 bases and J by 5 bases, leaving 14 bases between them. This chain's CDR3 is CSAREFGRADEQYF. The CDR3 DNA follows: TGCAGTGCTAGAGAGTTTGGCAGGGCAGACGAGCAGTACTTC.

V and J are TRBV19 and TRBJ1-4; no reliable D call. In germline, CDR1 is LNHDA, CDR2 SQIVND (reference sequence). Trimming left V 11 bases short and J 10 bases short, with 17 bases between. The CDR3 extends over 12 amino acids. The CDR3 loop reads CALEKFIGKLFF. The DNA of the CDR3 is TGTGCCCTGGAAAAGTTCATTGGAAAACTGTTTTTT.

In its sample, this clonotype was seen a few times. The chain joins TRBV7-2 to TRBJ2-5; 14 bases map to TRBD2. The CDR3 covers 18 residues. Germline values: CDR1 SGHTA, CDR2 FQGNSA. V lost 5 bases and J lost 5; bases outside the gene matches: 13. CDR3 coding DNA: TGTGCCAGCAGCACCCGCCTGACTAGCGGGAGGGCCGGGGAGACCCAGTACTTC. Translation: CASSTRLTSGRAGETQYF.

This clonotype showed up many times. A much larger clone differs from this one at a single base, so this may be a read error. The chain uses TRBV20-1 and TRBJ2-3; D remains unclear. Between the trimmed V and J ends, which lost 3 bases and 4 bases, there was a span of 17 bases. Germline loops: CDR1 DFQATT, CDR2 SNEGSKA (reference sequence). This CDR3 comprises 15 residues. The CDR3 here is CSARRSRLQADTQYF. The CDR3 nucleotides are TGCAGTGCTAGGCGATCGAGACTCCAGGCAGATACGCAGTATTTT.

This clonotype was seen once. This chain links TRBV2 with TRBJ2-5; 10 nucleotides match TRBD1. CDR1 and CDR2 from the germline V gene are SNHLY and FYNNEI. The CDR3 loop spans 16 amino acids. Losses at the gene ends were 4 bases for V and 5 bases for J; bases not matched to a gene: 10. The CDR3 sequence: CASSVRRQGAGETQYF. The CDR3 region has the DNA TGTGCCAGCAGTGTAAGACGACAGGGGGCTGGGGAGACCCAGTACTTC.

To note about this clonotype: This could be a read error, since a much larger clone is one nucleotide away. The chain links TRBV11-1 to TRBJ2-7; no firm D call. Germline V gene data show CDR1 as SGHAT and CDR2 as FQDESV (reference sequence). V was pared by 5 bases and J by 3 bases, with 14 bases between. The CDR3 spans 14 residues. The CDR3 is CASSPSNRVYEQYF. The CDR3 region has the DNA TGTGCCAGCAGCCCCTCAAACCGGGTCTACGAGCAGTACTTC.

This clonotype was seen only a few times. Just one base apart from a much larger clone, this may be a read error. The V call is TRBV20-1, the J call TRBJ2-1, with 13 positions matching TRBD2. This CDR3 is built from 16 residues. The germline gives CDR1 DFQATT, CDR2 SNEGSKA (reference sequence). Trimming at V came to 6 bases and at J to 5 bases, leaving 10 bases not matched to a gene. CDR3 DNA: TGCAGTGCAGAAAGACTAGCGGGGGGCTCAAACAATGAGCAGTTCTTC. Residues: CSAERLAGGSNNEQFF.

The sample holds many counts of this clonotype. This chain connects TRBV12-3 or TRBV12-4 to TRBJ1-2; D unclear. The CDR3 sequence is 14 residues long. V lost 6 bases, J lost 4 bases, and 15 bases lay in between. This CDR3 reads CASSPDGPVYGYTF. CDR3 in DNA: TGTGCCAGCAGCCCCGACGGGCCGGTCTATGGCTACACCTTC.

Ten or more counts support this clonotype. The V and J genes are TRBV6-6 and TRBJ1-4; tentative D call: TRBD1 (5 bases). V was trimmed by 4 bases and J by 5 bases, leaving 17 bases between them. Germline CDR1 and CDR2: MNHNY and SVGAGI (reference sequence). This CDR3 is built from 16 residues. DNA for the CDR3: TGTGCCAGCAGTTCACCCTACGGGGGGAAAAATGAAAAACTGTTTTTT. Its protein is CASSSPYGGKNEKLFF.

Details on this clonotype: With a much larger clone just one base away, this may be a read error. The CDR3 coding sequence is TGCAGTGCTAGAGGGGGGCCCCCCGGGGGGGAGACCCAGTACTTC. Protein product: CSARGGPPGGETQYF. This chain joins TRBV20-1 and TRBJ2-5, with D perhaps matching TRBD2 (7 bases). Trimming removed 1 base at V and 5 bases at J, with 17 bases between. Germline V CDR1 and CDR2: DFQATT, SNEGSKA (reference sequence). This CDR3 contains 15 residues.

This chain joins TRBV13 and TRBJ2-1; 11 nucleotides line up with TRBD2. This CDR3 comprises 15 residues. Germline V gene data show CDR1 as PRHDT and CDR2 as FYEKMQ (reference sequence). The V and J ends lost 5 bases and 9 bases, in that order; junction bases with no gene match: 9. The CDR3 sequence is CASSPHSGGAAEQFF. For the CDR3, the DNA is TGTGCCAGCAGCCCGCATAGCGGGGGGGCAGCTGAGCAGTTCTTC. Full variable domain (rest looked up from reference TRBV13 and TRBJ2-1): AAGVIQSPRHLIKEKRETATLKCYPIPRHDTVYWYQQGPGQDPQFLISFYEKMQSDKGSIPDRFSAQQFSDYHSELNMSSLELGDSALYFCASSPHSGGAAEQFFGPGTRLTVL.

Points on this clonotype: A much bigger clone sits one base away, suggesting this may be a read error. This sequence joins TRBV6-5 and TRBJ2-1, with TRBD2 as a possible D gene (6 bases). Trimming took 5 bases from V and 12 from J, leaving 17 bases between them. The CDR3 runs to 13 residues. The germline gives CDR1 MNHEY, CDR2 SVGAGI. The CDR3 bases are TGTGCCAGCAGTACCTGGAGGGCCGATGGGCAGTTCTTC. As protein: CASSTWRADGQFF.

As for this clonotype: Just one base apart from a much larger clone, this may be a read error. The chain joins TRBV5-6 to TRBJ2-3; 10 bases fit TRBD1. CDR3 length equals 14 residues. Per the germline V gene, CDR1 is SGHDT and CDR2 is YYEEEE. The CDR3 loop is CASSVGQGLDMQYF. CDR3 in DNA: TGTGCCAGCAGCGTGGGACAGGGGTTAGATATGCAGTATTTT. The full variable domain, completed using reference TRBV5-6 and TRBJ2-3, is DAGVTQSPTHLIKTRGQQVTLRCSPKSGHDTVSWYQQALGQGPQFIFQYYEEEERQRGNFPDRFSGHQFPNYSSELNVNALLLGDSALYLCASSVGQGLDMQYFGPGTRLTVL.

Turning to this clonotype: One end of the junction varies from germline; a read error may be responsible. The chain uses TRBV5-1 and TRBJ2-3; maybe TRBD1 (5 bases). The length of the CDR3 is 14 residues. Germline-derived CDR1 and CDR2 are SGHRS and YFSETQ. This CDR3 reads CASSSAVVTDTQYF. The CDR3 DNA sequence: TGCGCCAGCAGCTCGGCCGTGGTGACAGACACGCAGTATTTT. Full variable domain (outside the CDR3, taken from reference TRBV5-1 and TRBJ2-3): KAGVTQTPRYLIKTRGQQVTLSCSPISGHRSVSWYQQTPGQGLQFLFEYFSETQRNKGNFPGRFSGRQFSNSRSEMNVSTLELGDSALYLCASSSAVVTDTQYFGPGTRLTVL.

This clonotype showed up many times. This chain connects TRBV20-1 to TRBJ2-1; maybe TRBD1 (6 bases). Germline V gene sequence: CDR1 DFQATT, CDR2 SNEGSKA (reference sequence). V was shortened by 6 bases and J by 7 bases, with 10 bases between the two germline ends. The CDR3 covers 11 residues. CDR3 region: CSAEGVNEQFF. The CDR3 nucleotides are TGCAGTGCCGAGGGGGTTAATGAGCAGTTCTTC.

Concerning this clonotype itself: A much larger clone is a single base away; this may be a read error. The rearrangement joins TRBV2 to TRBJ1-2; 10 bases agree with TRBD1. The V and J ends lost 5 bases and 7 bases, in that order; junction bases with no gene match: 4. Germline V gene data show CDR1 as SNHLY and CDR2 as FYNNEI. The CDR3 spans 13 residues. CDR3 residues: CASSQDRGGGYTF. CDR3 in DNA: TGTGCCAGCAGTCAGGACAGGGGGGGTGGCTACACCTTC. The full variable domain, its missing parts supplied by reference TRBV2 and TRBJ1-2, is EPEVTQTPSHQVTQMGQEVILRCVPISNHLYFYWYRQILGQKVEFLVSFYNNEISEKSEIFDDQFSVERPDGSNFTLKIRSTKLEDSAMYFCASSQDRGGGYTFGSGTRLTVV.